The sequence of this TCR beta chain was determined in a study of T cell responses to AZD1222 COVID-19 vaccine. The assay was immunoSEQ multiplex PCR, and TCRdb's table has in-frame clones only and misses some. The data contain roughly 140,000 clones, just over 85% of them singletons. The source of this sequence is an adult in good health. The source was peripheral blood, collected on day 0 of AZD1222 vaccination.

CDR3 bases: TGTGCCAGCAGTCCGTTTTGGGAGCAGTACTTC. Encoded protein: CASSPFWEQYF. The rearrangement links TRBV2 to TRBJ2-7, with D hard to call. The germline CDR1 and CDR2 sequences are SNHLY and FYNNEI. The CDR3 runs to 11 residues. Trimming cost V 5 bases and J 7 bases, with 9 bases left between them.